The present entry profiles one T cell receptor (beta chain) with its context. The antigen is unknown. Researchers took RNA transcripts and amplified the TCR beta CDR3 regions from them. With the HTBI primer set, the TCR CDR3 went through a first round of RT-PCR. TCRdb independently ran MiXCR on the multiplex PCR reads; one entry per CDR3 protein. The sample lists roughly 420,000 distinct CDR3 sequences; roughly 14% were seen once. The ends were cut back, 6 bases at V and 1 base at J, with 12 bases in the middle. Germline lookup yields CDR1 SNHLY and CDR2 FYNNEI. The CDR3 runs to 14 residues. This entry belongs to a study of T cells in Graves' hyperthyroidism and ophthalmopathy. Study-wide findings and caveats: In validation, the model predicted ophthalmopathy. These predictions came a median about 6.8 months before onset.

Reasons for excluding patients were uncontrolled infection, other autoimmune disease, pregnancy or lactation. For the diagnoses, clinical symptoms, serum thyroxine and TRAb, thyroid ultrasound and orbital computed tomography were used. The sequenced sample consisted of blood. This rearrangement joins TRBV2 to TRBJ1-1; D is unclear. This sequence originates from a woman aged 18-35 years with Graves' hyperthyroidism. This CDR3 reads CASSAVTPNTEAFF. The CDR3 region has the DNA TGTGCCAGCAGCGCCGTAACGCCGAACACTGAAGCTTTCTTT.